This TCR beta chain was profiled in a study of T cells in localized non-small cell lung cancer. General study results and limits: For the top 100 tumor clones, a median approximately 61 also appeared in adjacent lung. Compared with tumor, uninvolved adjacent lung displayed greater T cell clonality, ranking highest overall.

Sequencing was performed with immunoSEQ multiplex PCR; in TCRdb, only in-frame clones are kept and a portion is missing. The table has 15,000 to 25,000 clones, approximately 80% seen once. Comments on this clone: What it recognizes is unknown.

The V gene end was trimmed by 2 bases and the J gene end by 9 bases; junction bases not matched to a gene: 4. CDR3 length equals 13 residues. The V gene's germline CDR1 is MNHEY and CDR2 SMNVEV (reference sequence). The rearrangement uses TRBV27 and TRBJ1-5, with TRBD1 matching over 7 bases. The source of this sequence is a man between 40 and 70 years old with stage I lung adenocarcinoma. Sequencing was performed on peripheral blood, taken before any cancer treatment. The CDR3 region is CASSLRGLRPQHF. The DNA for the CDR3 is TGTGCCAGCAGTTTAAGGGGGCTACGGCCCCAGCATTTT.